The rows below give T cell receptor beta chains drawn from one sample of a study of cytomegalovirus exposure and HLA in healthy donors. Repertoires were generated with immunoSEQ multiplex PCR, while TCRdb's copy carries only in-frame clones and drops some. Among more than 150,000 clones listed, about 80% were seen once. Sequencing used PBMCs. Receptor source: a woman aged 18-30 years in good health and CMV-seropositive. The CDR3 runs from the conserved cysteine through the conserved F or W. Each record gives: clone size, J gene, V gene, CDR3 protein. Rows give clone size only sometimes, using once, few, many, or a class for an expanded clone.

size: few; J: TRBJ1-5; V: TRBV21-1; CDR3: CASSIRGNQPQHF
size: -; J: TRBJ1-1; V: TRBV2; CDR3: CASTLDSNTEAFF
size: once; J: TRBJ1-5; V: TRBV6-1; CDR3: CASRWEVNENQPQHF
size: -; J: TRBJ2-7; V: TRBV6-1; CDR3: CASRQGTGLTYEQYF
size: -; J: TRBJ2-7; V: TRBV30; CDR3: CAWSVRYELDSYEQYF
size: -; J: TRBJ2-1; V: TRBV4-1; CDR3: CASSQPTTRLWNEQFF
size: few; J: TRBJ2-2; V: TRBV19; CDR3: CASSIRRFTGELFF
size: -; J: TRBJ2-7; V: TRBV4-1; CDR3: CASSQDRGTLTYEQYF
size: -; J: TRBJ2-3; V: TRBV18; CDR3: CASSERKGTDTQYF
size: -; J: TRBJ2-2; V: TRBV11-1; CDR3: CASVRAGAPGELFF
size: -; J: TRBJ1-1; V: TRBV19; CDR3: CASNKGRQSNTEAFF